Listed below are T cell receptor beta chains from one sample, sequenced in a study of cytomegalovirus exposure and HLA in healthy donors. Profiled with immunoSEQ multiplex PCR; TCRdb holds only in-frame clones, not every one. The table has about 90,000 clones, about 72% seen once. The sequencing input was PBMCs. The receptors were gathered from a man between 25 and 39 years old in good health and CMV-seronegative. CDR3s include the opening cysteine and the closing phenylalanine or tryptophan. The order of the fields is clone size, J gene, D gene, V gene, CDR3 protein, CDR3 DNA. The D gene is left open where the match is weak. Clone sizes are given selectively: once, few, many, or a class where the clone is expanded.

size: few
J: TRBJ2-7
D: TRBD2
V: TRBV6-5
CDR3: CASSYLADLSEQYF
DNA: TGTGCCAGCAGTTATCTAGCGGACCTCAGCGAGCAGTACTTC

size: once
J: TRBJ2-1
D: TRBD2
V: TRBV5-1
CDR3: CASSFGTSGGVDEQFF
DNA: TGCGCCAGCAGCTTCGGGACTAGCGGGGGGGTCGATGAGCAGTTCTTC

size: -
J: TRBJ2-7
D: -
V: TRBV5-1
CDR3: CASSPRLGPDEQYF
DNA: TGCGCCAGCAGCCCCCGACTAGGTCCCGACGAGCAGTACTTC

size: -
J: TRBJ2-7
D: TRBD1
V: TRBV30
CDR3: CAWSVGTGPFYEQYF
DNA: TGTGCCTGGAGTGTAGGGACAGGGCCCTTCTACGAGCAGTACTTC

size: -
J: TRBJ2-7
D: TRBD1
V: TRBV27
CDR3: CASSPRTGGYEQYF
DNA: TGTGCCAGCAGTCCCCGGACAGGGGGCTACGAGCAGTACTTC

size: -
J: TRBJ2-7
D: -
V: TRBV5-4
CDR3: CASSLDSGTYEQYF
DNA: TGTGCCAGCAGCCTCGACAGTGGGACCTACGAGCAGTACTTC

size: -
J: TRBJ2-7
D: -
V: TRBV5-4
CDR3: CASSGSSYEQYF
DNA: TGTGCCAGCAGCGGGAGCTCCTACGAGCAGTACTTC

size: -
J: TRBJ1-4
D: -
V: TRBV5-1
CDR3: CASSLAGSTNEKLFF
DNA: TGCGCCAGCAGCTTGGCGGGGTCAACTAATGAAAAACTGTTTTTT

size: few
J: TRBJ1-1
D: -
V: TRBV2
CDR3: CASSDSGGGTEAFF
DNA: TGTGCCAGCAGTGATTCGGGCGGGGGCACTGAAGCTTTCTTT

size: few
J: TRBJ2-7
D: -
V: TRBV28
CDR3: CASGGRRYEQYF
DNA: TGTGCCAGCGGCGGCCGAAGGTACGAGCAGTACTTC

size: few
J: TRBJ1-2
D: TRBD1
V: TRBV28
CDR3: CASSNPSPGGRHGYTF
DNA: TGTGCCAGCAGTAACCCCTCACCAGGGGGAAGGCATGGCTACACCTTC

size: once
J: TRBJ1-5
D: -
V: TRBV7-9
CDR3: CASSLAINQPQHF
DNA: TGTGCCAGCAGCTTAGCCATTAATCAGCCCCAGCATTTT

size: once
J: TRBJ1-1
D: -
V: TRBV10-3
CDR3: CAISPERTEAFF
DNA: TGTGCCATCTCCCCAGAGAGGACTGAAGCTTTCTTT

size: -
J: TRBJ1-2
D: -
V: TRBV18
CDR3: CASSQSREGYGYTF
DNA: TGTGCCAGCTCACAATCCAGGGAAGGGTATGGCTACACCTTC

size: -
J: TRBJ2-2
D: -
V: TRBV29-1
CDR3: CSVVGSWVSTGELFF
DNA: TGCAGCGTTGTGGGCAGTTGGGTATCCACCGGGGAGCTGTTTTTT

size: -
J: TRBJ1-4
D: -
V: TRBV15
CDR3: CATSRDRGGRGEKLFF
DNA: TGTGCCACCAGCAGAGATCGGGGGGGCAGGGGTGAAAAACTGTTTTTT

size: -
J: TRBJ1-1
D: TRBD1
V: TRBV18
CDR3: CASSPPTGYTEAFF
DNA: TGTGCCAGCTCACCCCCGACAGGGTACACTGAAGCTTTCTTT

size: few
J: TRBJ1-4
D: TRBD1
V: TRBV5-4
CDR3: CASSPGTGAYPTNEKLFF
DNA: TGTGCCAGCAGCCCAGGGACAGGCGCTTACCCAACTAATGAAAAACTGTTTTTT